A selection of T cell receptor beta chains follows, all from one sample in a study of blood T cell repertoires in COVID-19. Sequencing used immunoSEQ multiplex PCR; TCRdb keeps in-frame clones, though not all of them. This sample has roughly 110,000 clones, with approximately 90% found just once. The sample taken for sequencing was peripheral blood. The receptors shown here come from a woman aged 30 to 39 with acute or convalescent COVID-19. Both conserved end residues are part of each CDR3. A D gene is named only where the DNA matches it firmly. Clone size is given for some rows only: seen once, a few or many times, or a class if the clone is expanded.

TRBJ2-2	TRBV18	NA	TRBD1	CASSPGTETGELFF	TGTGCCAGCTCACCAGGGACAGAGACCGGGGAGCTGTTTTTT
TRBJ1-3	TRBV4-3	NA	NA	CASSQFQGGNTIYF	TGCGCCAGCAGCCAGTTTCAGGGAGGGAACACCATATATTTT
TRBJ2-1	TRBV7-2	NA	TRBD2	CASSPSGAFNEQFF	TGTGCCAGCAGCCCAAGCGGGGCATTCAATGAGCAGTTCTTC
TRBJ2-1	TRBV6-1	once	TRBD2	CASSAGTSGITSYNEQFF	TGTGCCAGCAGTGCCGGGACTAGCGGGATAACGTCCTACAATGAGCAGTTCTTC
TRBJ1-1	TRBV19	NA	NA	CASSLRGGWGTEAFF	TGTGCCAGTAGCCTACGGGGAGGGTGGGGCACTGAAGCTTTCTTT
TRBJ1-6	TRBV5-1	NA	TRBD1	CASSLARDRGDSPLHF	TGCGCCAGCAGCTTGGCCAGGGACAGGGGTGATTCACCCCTCCACTTT
TRBJ1-2	TRBV6-1	NA	NA	CASSDTNRELYGYTF	TGTGCCAGCAGTGACACAAACAGGGAGCTTTATGGCTACACCTTC
TRBJ2-5	TRBV3-1/TRBV3-2	NA	NA	CASSSGLLQETQYF	TGTGCCAGCAGCTCGGGACTGCTCCAAGAGACCCAGTACTTC
TRBJ2-7	TRBV11-1	NA	NA	CASSLALQESYEQYF	TGTGCCAGCAGCTTAGCGTTGCAGGAATCCTACGAGCAGTACTTC
TRBJ2-3	TRBV5-1	few	TRBD1	CASSDVQGANTQYF	TGCGCCAGCAGCGATGTACAGGGGGCGAATACGCAGTATTTT
TRBJ1-1	TRBV28	NA	NA	CASSLVTGRAFF	TGTGCCAGCAGTTTAGTAACAGGGAGAGCTTTCTTT
TRBJ1-1	TRBV11-3	NA	NA	CASSLGGLGQVDTEAFF	TGTGCCAGCAGCTTAGGTGGGTTGGGGCAGGTGGACACTGAAGCTTTCTTT
TRBJ2-2	TRBV28	once	NA	CASSLMGSPNTGELFF	TGTGCCAGCAGTTTGATGGGCAGTCCGAACACCGGGGAGCTGTTTTTT
TRBJ1-5	TRBV27	NA	TRBD1	CASSLNRGIGGQTNQPQHF	TGTGCCAGCAGTTTAAATCGAGGCATCGGGGGACAGACCAATCAGCCCCAGCATTTT
TRBJ1-6	TRBV10-3	NA	NA	CAISEGGPSNSPLHF	TGTGCCATCAGTGAAGGGGGTCCGTCAAATTCACCCCTCCACTTT
TRBJ2-3	TRBV25-1	NA	NA	CASRGGTYTQYF	TGTGCCAGCCGGGGAGGCACATATACGCAGTATTTT
TRBJ1-5	TRBV30	NA	NA	CAWSVHSNQPQHF	TGTGCCTGGAGTGTACATAGCAATCAGCCCCAGCATTTT
TRBJ1-4	TRBV10-3	few	NA	CAISDSVRGEKLFF	TGTGCCATCAGTGACTCCGTTAGGGGGGAAAAACTGTTTTTT
TRBJ1-2	TRBV28	NA	NA	CASRQGWGYTF	TGTGCCAGCAGGCAGGGATGGGGCTACACCTTC
TRBJ1-2	TRBV25-1	NA	NA	CASSYEGGRDYGYTF	TGTGCCAGCTCCTACGAAGGGGGGAGGGACTATGGCTACACCTTC
TRBJ2-1	TRBV10-3	NA	NA	CAISERRNQGQFF	TGTGCCATCAGTGAACGGAGAAACCAGGGGCAGTTCTTC
TRBJ1-5	TRBV28	NA	TRBD1	CASSPYQGARSQPQHF	TGTGCCAGCAGTCCTTACCAGGGGGCGCGGAGTCAGCCCCAGCATTTT
TRBJ1-6	TRBV4-3	NA	NA	CASSLGSDNSPLHF	TGCGCCAGCAGCCTCGGGAGCGATAATTCACCCCTCCACTTT
TRBJ1-1	TRBV11-2	NA	NA	CASSLRDTEAFF	TGTGCCAGCAGCCTCAGGGACACTGAAGCTTTCTTT
TRBJ2-6	TRBV6-5	NA	NA	CASSTTTNVLTF	TGTGCCAGCAGCACAACTACCAACGTCCTGACTTTC
TRBJ2-2	TRBV7-2	NA	NA	CASSPTGVNGELFF	TGTGCCAGCAGCCCAACGGGGGTCAACGGGGAGCTGTTTTTT
TRBJ2-3	TRBV7-2	NA	NA	CASSFYRASTDTQYF	TGTGCCAGCAGCTTTTACAGGGCTAGCACAGATACGCAGTATTTT
TRBJ2-2	TRBV6-1	few	NA	CASSEVRFTGELFF	TGTGCCAGCAGTGAAGTGAGGTTCACCGGGGAGCTGTTTTTT
TRBJ1-2	TRBV9	few	NA	CASSAISQIGNGYTF	TGTGCCAGCAGCGCCATATCACAGATCGGGAATGGCTACACCTTC
TRBJ1-2	TRBV18	NA	TRBD1	CASSRQGSAGIGGYTF	TGTGCCAGCTCGCGACAGGGGTCCGCGGGGATAGGCGGCTACACCTTC
TRBJ1-4	TRBV7-9	NA	TRBD1	CASSLDWDRHEKLFF	TGTGCCAGCAGCTTAGATTGGGACAGGCATGAAAAACTGTTTTTT
TRBJ1-5	TRBV5-5	NA	NA	CASSTGPQGEPQHF	TGTGCCAGCAGCACGGGCCCTCAAGGGGAGCCCCAGCATTTT
TRBJ1-1	TRBV10-3	few	NA	CAISVAGQFLNTEAFF	TGTGCCATCAGTGTTGCTGGACAGTTTTTGAACACTGAAGCTTTCTTT